In its sample, the clone carrying this TCR beta chain was seen many times. The antigen is undetermined. This CDR3 region has 15 residues. From germline, CDR1 is GTSNPN and CDR2 SVGIG (reference sequence). The germline V and J ends were trimmed by 3 bases and 3 bases, with 15 bases remaining between them. These data originate in a study of shared clonotypes between healthy human individuals. TCRdb keeps only in-frame clones here, not all; method: immunoSEQ multiplex PCR. The table records hundreds of thousands of clones, about two thirds of them present only once. Findings and limits, study-wide: Naive subsets, compared against memory subsets, generally had larger estimated richness values. Naive CD4 clonotype sharing across a few donors was about 5%.

The sequenced sample was memory CD4+ T cells sorted from blood. Subset indicated: CD45RA-negative fraction. The chain uses TRBV30 and TRBJ1-5, with a possible D match to TRBD1 (6 bases). The sequence was obtained from a woman aged 25 to 39 in good health. This CDR3 reads CAWSLVTGLNQPQHF. CDR3 in DNA: TGTGCCTGGAGCCTAGTGACAGGCCTCAATCAGCCCCAGCATTTT.